Presented here are 12 T cell receptor beta chains from one specimen sequenced in a study of blood T cell repertoires in COVID-19. The repertoire was sequenced with immunoSEQ multiplex PCR; TCRdb's copy has only in-frame clones and lacks some. This table has 400,000 or so clones, 85% to 90% appearing once. Specimen: PBMCs or T cells enriched from blood (not recorded which). The source is a man aged 25 to 40 who had recovered from COVID-19.

The chain combines TRBV10-2 with TRBJ2-1; 11 bases align to TRBD1. This CDR3 has 16 residues. From germline, CDR1 is WSHSY and CDR2 SAAADI. J lost 2 bases, V lost 0 bases, and 0 bases had no gene match. CDR3 bases: TGCGCCAGCAGTGAGTCGGACAGGGGGCCCTACAATGAGCAGTTCTTC. It encodes CASSESDRGPYNEQFF.

This chain connects TRBV11-2 to TRBJ1-3; D is unresolved. The germline gives CDR1 SGHAT, CDR2 FQNNGV. CDR3 size: 13 residues. V was pared by 2 bases and J by 4 bases, with 6 bases between. The CDR3 DNA reads as TGTGCCAGCAGCTTAAACACCGGAAACACCATATATTTT. Protein product: CASSLNTGNTIYF. The full variable domain, in which reference TRBV11-2 and TRBJ1-3 provide the parts outside the CDR3, is EAGVAQSPRYKIIEKRQSVAFWCNPISGHATLYWYQQILGQGPKLLIQFQNNGVVDDSQLPKDRFSAERLKGVDSTLKIQPAKLEDSAVYLCASSLNTGNTIYFGEGSWLTVV.

This chain joins TRBV30 and TRBJ1-2, with a possible D match to TRBD1 (5 bases). The germline CDR1 and CDR2 sequences are GTSNPN and SVGIG (reference sequence). The CDR3 loop spans 15 amino acids. V was clipped by 0 bases and J by 6 bases, with 17 bases between them. CDR3 nucleotides: TGTGCCTGGAGTGTTGGCTCAAGGACATTCGATGGCTACACCTTC. It translates to CAWSVGSRTFDGYTF.

The chain uses TRBV2 and TRBJ2-5; D may be TRBD1 (5 bases). Trimming left V 6 bases short and J 5 bases short, with 10 bases between. This CDR3 is 12 amino acids long. The germline V gene encodes CDR1 SNHLY and CDR2 FYNNEI. Here the CDR3 reads CASRSAGETQYF. DNA of the CDR3: TGTGCCAGCAGGAGCGCAGGGGAGACCCAGTACTTC.

The chain combines TRBV15 with TRBJ2-5, with 7 bases identical to TRBD2. The CDR3 consists of 16 residues. J gave up 2 bases and V 0 bases, and 6 bases lay outside the gene matches. Germline V gene data show CDR1 as LNHNV and CDR2 as YYDKDF (reference sequence). The CDR3 sequence: CATSRDMQGLQETQYF. The CDR3 DNA follows: TGTGCCACCAGCAGAGATATGCAGGGACTACAAGAGACCCAGTACTTC. Complete variable domain (other parts from reference TRBV15 and TRBJ2-5): DAMVIQNPRYQVTQFGKPVTLSCSQTLNHNVMYWYQQKSSQAPKLLFHYYDKDFNNEADTPDNFQSRRPNTSFCFLDIRSPGLGDTAMYLCATSRDMQGLQETQYFGPGTRLLVL.

The gene calls are TRBV7-2 and TRBJ2-7, with TRBD2 identical over 7 bases. Germline values: CDR1 SGHTA, CDR2 FQGNSA. The CDR3 totals 15 residues. Unmatched junction bases numbered 10, after V lost 2 bases and J lost 6 bases. CDR3: CASSLHPLRGSEQYF. The CDR3 DNA is TGTGCCAGCAGCTTACACCCTCTGCGGGGGAGCGAGCAGTACTTC.

The J gene is TRBJ2-5, the V gene TRBV28, with D possibly being TRBD1 (5 bases). V lost 8 bases and J lost 4, with 20 bases in between. The length of the CDR3 is 15 residues. Germline CDR1 is MDHEN and CDR2 is SYDVKM. The CDR3 nucleotides are TGTGCCAGCTCCTACGAAGGGGCGCTGGGAGAGACCCAGTACTTC. Translating it yields CASSYEGALGETQYF.

The chain employs TRBV7-8 and TRBJ2-7, with D possibly matching TRBD2 (7 bases). The CDR3 has 13 residues. CDR1 is SGHVS and CDR2 is FQNEAQ in the germline V gene. The germline V and J ends were trimmed by 10 bases and 7 bases, with 20 bases remaining between them. DNA for the CDR3: TGTGCCACCCAGTTCCGGGGGGCCGAAGAGCAGTACTTC. This encodes CATQFRGAEEQYF. Full variable domain (missing parts from reference TRBV7-8 and TRBJ2-7): GAGVSQSPRYKVAKRGQDVALRCDPISGHVSLFWYQQALGQGPEFLTYFQNEAQLDKSGLPSDRFFAERPEGSVSTLKIQRTQQEDSAVYLCATQFRGAEEQYFGPGTRLTVT.

The rearrangement joins TRBV28 to TRBJ2-3; 8 nucleotides agree with TRBD2. This CDR3 spans 13 amino acids. Trimming removed 8 bases from V and 3 bases from J; junction bases left unmatched: 4. Germline lookup yields CDR1 MDHEN and CDR2 SYDVKM. CDR3 in amino acids: CASSGGRTDTQYF. For the CDR3, the DNA is TGTGCCAGCTCGGGGGGGAGAACAGATACGCAGTATTTT. Supplemented by reference TRBV28 and TRBJ2-3, the full variable domain reads DVKVTQSSRYLVKRTGEKVFLECVQDMDHENMFWYRQDPGLGLRLIYFSYDVKMKEKGDIPEGYSVSREKKERFSLILESASTNQTSMYLCASSGGRTDTQYFGPGTRLTVL.

The chain carries TRBV7-8 and TRBJ1-5; TRBD1 might be the D (5 bases). V was cut by 3 bases and J by 5 bases, with 11 bases left in between. The CDR3 is 14 residues long. Germline V lookup: CDR1 SGHVS, CDR2 FQNEAQ. CDR3: CASSLKGRDQPQHF. DNA for the CDR3: TGTGCCAGCAGCTTGAAGGGGAGGGATCAGCCCCAGCATTTT.

V is TRBV5-4 and J is TRBJ2-7; D remains ambiguous. Germline V gene lookup returns CDR1 SGHNT and CDR2 YYREEE (reference sequence). Deletions cut 2 bases from V and 2 bases from J, with 14 bases between. This CDR3 spans 15 amino acids. The CDR3 region is CASSFGGDGTYEQYF. CDR3 nucleotides: TGTGCCAGCAGCTTTGGCGGTGACGGCACCTACGAGCAGTACTTC.

The chain is built from TRBV5-8 and TRBJ1-1; a weak D match, TRBD1 (6 bases). Germline V gene lookup returns CDR1 SGHTS and CDR2 YDEGEE. Deletions cut 6 bases from V and 4 bases from J, with 13 bases between. The CDR3 sequence is 13 residues long. CDR3 loop: CASNLGGRTEAFF. The DNA of the CDR3 is TGTGCCAGCAACCTCGGGGGGCGCACTGAAGCTTTCTTT.